This T cell receptor (beta chain) was obtained from a study of a mutant IDH1 vaccine in newly diagnosed glioma. On the study more broadly: Radiotherapy alone preceded vaccination by 4-6 weeks; alternatively, vaccination started with temozolomide cycles. The earlier regimen, radiotherapy, temozolomide, or both, was most often both. Treated patients, about 60% male and 37.5% female, averaged about 40 years of age.

Assay: immunoSEQ multiplex PCR; the TCRdb copy retains only in-frame clones and omits some. The sample yields around 57,000 clones, approximately 89% seen once. Notes on the study in general: Detectable vaccine-induced immune responses arose in about 92% of patients.

The sample's time point: week 11, during vaccination. Vaccination used 300 ug of mutant IDH1 20-mer peptide per dose, with topical imiquimod. The CDR3 has 15 amino acids. Germline V gene lookup returns CDR1 SSHAT and CDR2 FNYEAQ (reference sequence). Notes on this clone: The antigen is unknown. One end of the junction does not line up with germline, which may come from a read error.

The TCR was taken from a man aged 40-55 years with glioma. The sequences come from PBMCs, collected from a glioma patient whose treatment included an IDH1 peptide vaccine. The chain uses TRBV7-7 and TRBJ2-5, with 8 bases fitting TRBD1. The CDR3 sequence is CASSVRQGIGETQYF. The CDR3 nucleotides are TGTGCTAGCAGCGTAAGACAGGGGATTGGGGAGACCCAGTACTTC. The complete variable domain, with remaining parts taken from reference TRBV7-7 and TRBJ2-5, reads GAGVSQSPRYKVTKRGQDVTLRCDPISSHATLYWYQQALGQGPEFLTYFNYEAQPDKSGLPSDRFSAERPEGSISTLTIQRTEQRDSAMYRCASSVRQGIGETQYFGPGTRLLVL.